The 14 T cell receptor beta chains presented below share a single source sample, sequenced in a study of Graves' ophthalmopathy and Graves' hyperthyroidism. Beta-chain TCR CDR3 regions were amplified from RNA transcripts. HTBI primers were employed in first-round RT-PCR, then a second-round multiplex PCR followed. TCRdb reprocessed the multiplex PCR reads via MiXCR and lists one record per CDR3 protein. The sample includes fewer than 400,000 distinct CDR3 sequences, about 17% of them seen just once. Sequencing used peripheral blood. Source of these receptors: a woman between 18 and 30 years old with Graves' ophthalmopathy.

V usage is TRBV29-1 and J usage is TRBJ2-7, with D tentatively TRBD1 (5 bases). V lost 0 bases, J lost 3 bases, and 9 bases lay in between. Germline CDR1 and CDR2: SQVTM and ANQGSEA. The CDR3 extends over 13 amino acids. CDR3 nucleotide sequence: TGCAGCGTTGAAGATGCCAGGGACTACGAGCAGTACTTC. This gives the protein CSVEDARDYEQYF.

Many counts were recorded for this clonotype. This chain links TRBV19 with TRBJ1-6; D gene unclear. CDR1 LNHDA and CDR2 SQIVND come from the germline V gene (reference sequence). V was pared by 5 bases and J by 14 bases, with 13 bases between. The CDR3 totals 12 residues. The CDR3 DNA is TGTGCCAGTAGTGCCCGCGGGGTGGCCCTCCACTTT. Amino acid sequence: CASSARGVALHF.

The chain carries TRBV28 and TRBJ1-2, with 7 bases identical to TRBD1. Looked up from germline, CDR1 is MDHEN and CDR2 is SYDVKM. There are 13 residues in the CDR3. Losses at the gene ends were 10 bases for V and 2 bases for J; bases not matched to a gene: 7. CDR3 sequence reads: CATRDSSNYGYTF. CDR3 coding DNA: TGTGCCACCCGGGACAGCTCAAACTATGGCTACACCTTC.

The chain links TRBV20-1 to TRBJ2-7; D unresolved. Trimming took off 5 bases at V and 3 bases at J, with 14 bases between the two ends. CDR1 is DFQATT and CDR2 is SNEGSKA in the germline V gene (reference sequence). CDR3 size: 13 residues. CDR3: CSAPLDGFYEQYF. CDR3 in DNA: TGCAGTGCTCCCTTAGACGGATTCTACGAGCAGTACTTC.

This clonotype occurred many times. The chain has TRBV30 and TRBJ1-1; D is possibly TRBD1 (6 bases). V lost 0 bases and J lost 11, with 19 bases in between. The CDR3 extends over 14 amino acids. Germline V gives CDR1 GTSNPN, CDR2 SVGIG (reference sequence). CDR3 nucleotide sequence: TGTGCCTGGAGTGTAGCAGGTTCGGCAGGGGCGGCTTTCTTT. This gives the protein CAWSVAGSAGAAFF.

There are many counts of this clonotype. The chain couples TRBV5-5 to TRBJ1-5; 10 positions match TRBD1. V was pared by 3 bases and J by 5 bases, with 8 bases of the junction left unmatched. The CDR3 has 16 amino acids. Per germline, CDR1 SGHKS and CDR2 YYEKEE (reference sequence). The CDR3 loop is CASSSPGQGRYQPQHF. CDR3 DNA sequence: TGTGCCAGCAGCTCGCCGGGACAGGGGAGGTATCAGCCCCAGCATTTT. Looking up the rest from reference TRBV5-5 and TRBJ1-5 gives the full variable domain: DAGVTQSPTHLIKTRGQQVTLRCSPISGHKSVSWYQQVLGQGPQFIFQYYEKEERGRGNFPDRFSARQFPNYSSELNVNALLLGDSALYLCASSSPGQGRYQPQHFGDGTRLSIL.

This clonotype was seen at least ten times. The chain is built from TRBV5-5 and TRBJ1-1; no firm D call. Germline V lookup: CDR1 SGHKS, CDR2 YYEKEE (reference sequence). This CDR3 contains 14 residues. Trimming cost V 4 bases and J 0 bases, with 10 bases left between them. CDR3 residues: CASSPGVMNTEAFF. Here the CDR3 DNA reads TGTGCCAGCAGCCCAGGAGTAATGAACACTGAAGCTTTCTTT.

This clonotype has only a few counts. V is TRBV6-2 or TRBV6-3 and J is TRBJ1-1, with TRBD1 as a possible D gene (6 bases). The V gene's germline CDR1 is MNHEY and CDR2 SVGEGT. This CDR3 has 16 amino acids. V was shortened by 3 bases and J by 2 bases, with 16 bases between the two germline ends. The CDR3 loop reads CASSYPIRGANTEAFF. CDR3 bases: TGTGCCAGCAGTTATCCGATACGGGGGGCAAACACTGAAGCTTTCTTT.

CDR3 protein: CASRTGTGPVGWQPQHF. The CDR3 DNA reads as TGTGCCAGCAGGACCGGGACAGGGCCGGTTGGATGGCAGCCCCAGCATTTT. V usage is TRBV12-3 or TRBV12-4 and J usage is TRBJ1-5; the match to TRBD1 covers 9 bases. Trimming removed 6 bases from V and 7 bases from J; junction bases left unmatched: 16. The CDR3 consists of 17 residues.

This clonotype has a count of ten or more. The genes are TRBV7-8 and TRBJ2-5, with D perhaps being TRBD1 or TRBD2 (5 bases each). Per germline, CDR1 SGHVS and CDR2 FQNEAQ. The CDR3 runs 15 residues. V lost 1 base, J lost 5 bases, and 14 bases lay in between. The CDR3 DNA reads TGTGCCAGCAGCTTAGAGGGACCCTCGGGGGAGACCCAGTACTTC. It yields the protein CASSLEGPSGETQYF.

This clonotype came up many times. V gene TRBV6-1 combines with J gene TRBJ2-3; D call uncertain. The germline V gene encodes CDR1 MNHNS and CDR2 SASEGT. The germline V and J ends were trimmed by 8 bases and 0 bases, with 9 bases remaining between them. The CDR3 runs to 13 residues. CDR3: CASEHESTDTQYF. Written as DNA, the CDR3 is TGTGCCAGCGAACACGAGAGCACAGATACGCAGTATTTT.

The V gene is TRBV7-2, the J gene TRBJ2-4; D remains ambiguous. This CDR3 contains 13 residues. The V gene's germline CDR1 is SGHTA and CDR2 FQGNSA. V lost 1 base to trimming and J lost 9 bases, with 10 bases between them. The CDR3 nucleotides read TGTGCCAGCAGCTTAGACGCGATACGCATTCAGTACTTC. Amino acids: CASSLDAIRIQYF. The complete variable domain, with remaining parts taken from reference TRBV7-2 and TRBJ2-4, reads GAGVSQSPSNKVTEKGKDVELRCDPISGHTALYWYRQSLGQGLEFLIYFQGNSAPDKSGLPSDRFSAERTGGSVSTLTIQRTQQEDSAVYLCASSLDAIRIQYFGAGTRLSVL.

In its sample, this clonotype was seen many times. V is TRBV15 and J is TRBJ2-2; tentatively, D is TRBD2 (5 bases). Germline lookup yields CDR1 LNHNV and CDR2 YYDKDF (reference sequence). V was clipped by 0 bases and J by 3 bases, with 26 bases between them. There are 21 residues in the CDR3. CDR3 nucleotides: TGTGCCACCAGCAGAGACCGTTCTGATGGTAGAGGGAAGCGCGACACCGGGGAGCTGTTTTTT. Its protein product is CATSRDRSDGRGKRDTGELFF.

In its sample, this clonotype was seen many times. The chain uses TRBV7-3 and TRBJ2-5; D call uncertain. CDR3 length equals 15 residues. The germline gives CDR1 SGHTA, CDR2 FQGTGA. The V gene lost 3 bases and the J gene lost 3 bases, with 14 bases spanning the gap. The CDR3, as DNA: TGTGCCAGCAGCTTCAGGCCTGGCAGGAAAGAGACCCAGTACTTC. Translating it yields CASSFRPGRKETQYF.